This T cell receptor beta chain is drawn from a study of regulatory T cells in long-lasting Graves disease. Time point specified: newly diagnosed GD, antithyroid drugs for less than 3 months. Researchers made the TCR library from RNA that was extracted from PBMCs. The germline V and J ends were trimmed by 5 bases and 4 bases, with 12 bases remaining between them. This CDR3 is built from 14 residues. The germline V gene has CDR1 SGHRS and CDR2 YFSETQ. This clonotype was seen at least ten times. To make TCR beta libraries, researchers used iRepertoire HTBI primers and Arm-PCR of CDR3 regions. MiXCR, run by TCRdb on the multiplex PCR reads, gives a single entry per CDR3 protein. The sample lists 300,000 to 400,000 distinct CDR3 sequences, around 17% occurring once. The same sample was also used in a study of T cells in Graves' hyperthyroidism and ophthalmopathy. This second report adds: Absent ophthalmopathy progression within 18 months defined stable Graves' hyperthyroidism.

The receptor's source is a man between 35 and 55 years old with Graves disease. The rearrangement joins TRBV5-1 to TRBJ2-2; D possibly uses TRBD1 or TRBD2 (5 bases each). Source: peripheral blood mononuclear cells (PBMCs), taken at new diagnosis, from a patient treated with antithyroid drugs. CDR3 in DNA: TGCGCCAGCAGTCCCGGGACGGGCACCGGGGAGCTGTTTTTT. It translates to CASSPGTGTGELFF.